The 15 T cell receptor beta chains below all came from one sample that was sequenced in a study of Ad26.COV2.S vaccination and SARS-CoV-2 variants. Assay used: immunoSEQ multiplex PCR; TCRdb lists only in-frame clones, some missing. The table shows some 250,000 clones, with approximately 90% occurring only once. Documented treatment: 19 received Ad26.COV2.S at low or high dose, single or two shots; about 5 received placebo; per-sample allocation not given. The study sampled participants on day 63 after the first vaccine or placebo injection. Specimen: peripheral blood, collected in a trial of Ad26.COV2.S vaccine versus placebo. These receptors came from a person aged 18-60 years who received the Ad26.COV2.S COVID-19 vaccine or a placebo.

The chain carries TRBV7-2 and TRBJ2-7; 10 bases line up with TRBD1. The CDR3 totals 18 residues. The V segment lost 2 bases and the J segment 3 bases; nucleotides outside the gene matches: 13. Germline CDR1 and CDR2: SGHTA and FQGNSA. The CDR3 here is CASSLTTGGAGDHYEQYF. CDR3 in DNA: TGTGCCAGCAGCTTAACGACAGGGGGCGCAGGAGACCACTACGAGCAGTACTTC.

V gene TRBV11-2 combines with J gene TRBJ2-5; 7 positions match TRBD2. With V trimmed by 3 bases and J by 5 bases, 9 bases remained unmatched. CDR3 length equals 15 residues. From germline, CDR1 is SGHAT and CDR2 FQNNGV. Here the CDR3 DNA reads TGTGCCAGCAGCTTGGGGGGGGGAATTCAGGAGACCCAGTACTTC. Translation gives CASSLGGGIQETQYF.

This clone was counted once. The rearrangement joins TRBV4-1 to TRBJ2-5; 7 nucleotides agree with TRBD1. The CDR3 is made up of 15 amino acids. Germline V gives CDR1 MGHRA, CDR2 YSYEKL. After removal of 3 bases from V and 2 bases from J, the junction contained 6 bases not matched to a gene. The CDR3 protein is CASSQPWDSQETQYF. CDR3 coding DNA: TGCGCCAGCAGCCAGCCCTGGGACAGTCAAGAGACCCAGTACTTC.

J is TRBJ2-2 and V is TRBV5-6; the match to TRBD1 covers 9 bases. This CDR3 has 16 residues. The V gene end was trimmed by 2 bases and the J gene end by 4 bases; junction bases not matched to a gene: 6. Germline-derived CDR1 and CDR2 are SGHDT and YYEEEE. The CDR3 region has the DNA TGTGCCAGCAGCTTCCTGGGACAGGGTGGCACCGGGGAGCTGTTTTTT. This gives the protein CASSFLGQGGTGELFF.

Here the CDR3 reads CSVEDGAGDSSYEQYF. In nucleotides, the CDR3 is TGCAGCGTTGAGGACGGGGCCGGGGACAGCTCCTACGAGCAGTACTTC. The V call is TRBV29-1, the J call TRBJ2-7; the match to TRBD1 covers 7 bases. Germline loops: CDR1 SQVTM, CDR2 ANQGSEA. The CDR3 is made up of 16 amino acids. V gave up 3 bases and J gave up 0 bases; unmatched junction bases: 11.

J is TRBJ2-7 and V is TRBV28; D possibly uses TRBD1 or TRBD2 (5 bases each). This CDR3 contains 15 residues. Germline loops: CDR1 MDHEN, CDR2 SYDVKM. Deletions cut 5 bases from V and 3 bases from J, with 17 bases between. The CDR3 sequence is CASSTTGTTNYEQYF. Written as DNA, the CDR3 is TGTGCCAGCAGTACCACCGGGACCACCAACTACGAGCAGTACTTC.

The chain couples TRBV5-6 to TRBJ2-5; D gene unclear. With 2 bases removed from V and 2 bases from J, the gap between germline ends came to 7 bases. This CDR3 is built from 13 residues. Germline values: CDR1 SGHDT, CDR2 YYEEEE. The CDR3 region has the DNA TGTGCCAGCAGCTTTGACCAACAAGAGACCCAGTACTTC. Amino acids: CASSFDQQETQYF. The entire variable domain, with the rest obtained from reference TRBV5-6 and TRBJ2-5, is as follows: DAGVTQSPTHLIKTRGQQVTLRCSPKSGHDTVSWYQQALGQGPQFIFQYYEEEERQRGNFPDRFSGHQFPNYSSELNVNALLLGDSALYLCASSFDQQETQYFGPGTRLLVL.

This sequence joins TRBV23-1 and TRBJ1-5, with D hard to call. TRBV23-1 qualifies as an ORF whose function is uncertain. Trimming took off 8 bases at V and 1 base at J, with 15 bases between the two ends. The CDR3 is 15 residues long. The CDR3 is CASLSGSRSNQPQHF. The DNA of the CDR3 is TGCGCCAGCCTGAGTGGGTCACGGAGCAATCAGCCCCAGCATTTT.

The V call is TRBV4-2, the J call TRBJ2-7, with D possibly being TRBD1 (6 bases). Germline V gene data show CDR1 as LGHNA and CDR2 as YNFKEQ. Trimming pared 0 bases from V and 2 bases from J, leaving 11 bases between. The CDR3 runs 15 residues. CDR3 in amino acids: CASSQDSQGTYEQYF. DNA of the CDR3: TGTGCCAGCAGCCAAGACTCGCAGGGGACCTACGAGCAGTACTTC.

The V call is TRBV28, the J call TRBJ1-1; TRBD1 is a possible D gene (5 bases). CDR3 length: 16 residues. Germline CDR1 is MDHEN and CDR2 is SYDVKM. Trimming cost V 4 bases and J 0 bases, with 15 bases left between them. CDR3 DNA: TGTGCCAGCAGTTCCGACAGCTTCCTCATGAACACTGAAGCTTTCTTT. Translated: CASSSDSFLMNTEAFF.

The chain couples TRBV30 to TRBJ2-2; D is unclear. Germline-derived CDR1 and CDR2 are GTSNPN and SVGIG (reference sequence). Trimming cost V 0 bases and J 4 bases, with 9 bases left between them. The CDR3 spans 14 residues. Here the CDR3 reads CAWSVLQITGELFF. CDR3 in DNA: TGTGCCTGGAGTGTACTACAGATCACCGGGGAGCTGTTTTTT.

This clone was counted once. The V call is TRBV19, the J call TRBJ2-5, with TRBD2 identical over 10 bases. V gave up 3 bases and J gave up 1 base; unmatched junction bases: 8. This CDR3 is built from 17 residues. CDR1 and CDR2 (germline): LNHDA, SQIVND (reference sequence). The CDR3 DNA is TGTGCCAGTAGTATCACCCCCCTAGCGGGGGCCCAAGAGACCCAGTACTTC. This translates into CASSITPLAGAQETQYF.

This clone was found a few times. The rearrangement links TRBV27 to TRBJ2-2; 12 nucleotides line up with TRBD2. CDR3 size: 17 residues. Trimming at V came to 6 bases and at J to 2 bases, leaving 7 bases not matched to a gene. The germline V gene encodes CDR1 MNHEY and CDR2 SMNVEV (reference sequence). As DNA, the CDR3 is TGTGCCAGCAGCCCAAAGGGACTAGCGGGTAACACCGGGGAGCTGTTTTTT. It is translated as CASSPKGLAGNTGELFF.

The V and J genes are TRBV3-1 (or the pseudogene TRBV3-2) and TRBJ2-7, with no clear D. Trimming removed 1 base from V and 2 bases from J, with 12 bases in between. The CDR3 contains 15 residues. Germline V lookup: CDR1 LGHDT, CDR2 YNNKEL (reference sequence). The CDR3 region is CASSQAVPPTYEQYF. CDR3 DNA sequence: TGTGCCAGCAGCCAAGCCGTCCCTCCTACCTACGAGCAGTACTTC.

This sequence joins TRBV7-2 and TRBJ1-4; D is unclear. The CDR3 has 16 residues. The germline V gene has CDR1 SGHTA and CDR2 FQGNSA. Trimming removed 0 bases at V and 8 bases at J, with 16 bases between. For the CDR3, the DNA is TGTGCCAGCAGCTTAGCCCTCAGCCTCGGGAGAGAAAAACTGTTTTTT. Encoded protein: CASSLALSLGREKLFF.